This T cell receptor (beta chain) was sequenced in a study of OX40 agonist ivuxolimab in advanced cancers. Background on the study: The treatment was a fully human IgG2 OX40 agonist, ivuxolimab. Males comprised roughly four fifths of the group, whose mean age was 60 years (range roughly 20 to 85). Regarding the study as a whole: A proportion of nonresponders additionally exhibited low normalized T-cell clonal expansion.

Data came from immunoSEQ multiplex PCR; TCRdb stores just in-frame clones and leaves some out. In the table there are tens of thousands of clones, approximately 86% of which are singletons. The germline V gene encodes CDR1 MGHRA and CDR2 YSYEKL. The CDR3 spans 14 residues. Trimming pared 1 base from V and 0 bases from J, leaving 7 bases between. In regard to this clone: Its target is unknown.

The chain employs TRBV4-1 and TRBJ2-7; D uncertain. The input for sequencing was CD4+ or CD8+ T cells sorted from blood, taken in a trial of the OX40 agonist ivuxolimab. The source is an adult with an advanced solid tumor such as melanoma, head and neck, liver or kidney cancer. The CDR3 spells CASSQGALSYEQYF. Written as DNA, the CDR3 is TGCGCCAGCAGCCAAGGAGCCCTCTCCTACGAGCAGTACTTC.